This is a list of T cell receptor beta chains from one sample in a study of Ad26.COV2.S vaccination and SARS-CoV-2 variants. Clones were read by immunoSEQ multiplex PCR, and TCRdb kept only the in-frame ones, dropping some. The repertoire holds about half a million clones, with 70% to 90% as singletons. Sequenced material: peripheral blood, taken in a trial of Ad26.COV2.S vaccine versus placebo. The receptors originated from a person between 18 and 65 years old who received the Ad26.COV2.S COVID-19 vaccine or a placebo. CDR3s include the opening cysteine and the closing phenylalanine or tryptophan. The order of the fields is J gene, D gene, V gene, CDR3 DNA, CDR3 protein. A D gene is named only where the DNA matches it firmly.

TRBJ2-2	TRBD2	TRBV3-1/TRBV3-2	TGTGCCAGCAGCCAGGGGGGACTAGCGAACGGGGAGCTGTTTTTT	CASSQGGLANGELFF
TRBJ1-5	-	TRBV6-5	TGTGCCAGCACCGACCTAATCGGCAATCAGCCCCAGCATTTT	CASTDLIGNQPQHF
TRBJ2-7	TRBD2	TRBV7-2	TGTGCCAGCAGCATAAAGTCCGGGACTAGCAAAGAGCAGTACTTC	CASSIKSGTSKEQYF
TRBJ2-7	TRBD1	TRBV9	TGTGCCAGCAGCGTAGATGACAGGGTCGCCTACTACGAGCAGTACTTC	CASSVDDRVAYYEQYF
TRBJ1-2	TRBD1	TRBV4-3	TGCGCCAGCAGCGAGCGGCCACAGGTTTCAGGGGGTGGCTACACCTTC	CASSERPQVSGGGYTF
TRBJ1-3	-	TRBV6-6	TGTGCCAGCAGTTACCTAGGGCAGGGAGGTGGAAACACCATATATTTT	CASSYLGQGGGNTIYF
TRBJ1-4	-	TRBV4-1	TGCGCCAGCAGCCTTATGAATGAAAAACTGTTTTTT	CASSLMNEKLFF
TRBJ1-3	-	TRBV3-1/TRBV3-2	TGTGCCAGCAGCCAAGTTGCAGCTGGAAACACCATATATTTT	CASSQVAAGNTIYF
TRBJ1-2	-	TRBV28	TGTGCCAGCAGTTCTCGGCGGCAGAGCGGCTACACCTTC	CASSSRRQSGYTF
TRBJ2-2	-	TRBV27	TGTGCCAGCAGTTTCGCTCAACTGCATACCGGGGAGCTGTTTTTT	CASSFAQLHTGELFF
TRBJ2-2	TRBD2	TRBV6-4	TGTGCCAGCAGCGCCAGCGGGGGTGGTTGGACCGGGGAGCTGTTTTTT	CASSASGGGWTGELFF
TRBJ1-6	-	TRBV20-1	TGCAGTGCTAGTGGTAGGGATTCACCCCTCCACTTT	CSASGRDSPLHF
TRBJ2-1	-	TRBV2	TGTGCCAGCAGTATCAGGGTGATCAATGAGCAGTTCTTC	CASSIRVINEQFF
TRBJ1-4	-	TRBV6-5	TGTGCCAGCAGTTACTCGGGCCCCCTCCCCGTGCAAAAACTGTTTTTT	CASSYSGPLPVQKLFF
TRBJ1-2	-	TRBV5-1	TGCGCCAGCAGCTTGGACAGGCGTAATAACTATGGCTACACCTTC	CASSLDRRNNYGYTF
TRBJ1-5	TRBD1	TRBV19	TGTGCCAGTACCCGGGACAGGGCGGGGAATCAGCCCCAGCATTTT	CASTRDRAGNQPQHF
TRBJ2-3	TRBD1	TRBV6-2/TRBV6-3	TGTGCCAGCAGTTACTCGCGGGACAGGGAATCAGATACGCAGTATTTT	CASSYSRDRESDTQYF